The TCR beta chain under discussion was sequenced for a study of T cell responses to AZD1222 COVID-19 vaccine. Sequencing was performed with immunoSEQ multiplex PCR; in TCRdb, only in-frame clones are kept and a portion is missing. The sample shows 25,000 to 35,000 clones, roughly 73% of them seen only once. About this clone: Its antigen is currently unknown.

V shed 4 bases and J shed 5 bases, with 10 bases lying between them. This CDR3 is built from 13 residues. Germline V gene lookup returns CDR1 KGHSH and CDR2 LQKENI. Study-wide results and caveats: Targets within unmutated variant regions were reportedly found for nearly half of spike-specific TCRs. Two AZD1222 doses significantly raised spike-specific TCR breadth and depth over controls. Clonal diversity was possibly underestimated; the donors were predominantly white British and more often female. After the peak T cell response, and only then, were repertoires sampled.

The chain carries TRBV18 and TRBJ2-3; no firm D call. The clonotype comes from an adult in good health. The sample in question was peripheral blood, obtained on day 0 of AZD1222 vaccination. CDR3 amino acids: CASSLDPEDTQYF. In DNA, the CDR3 is TGTGCCAGCTCACTGGACCCAGAAGATACGCAGTATTTT.